This entry features one T cell receptor beta chain sequence. No antigen is known for it. The CDR3 is 14 amino acids. Germline V CDR1 and CDR2: SEHNR, FQNEAQ (reference sequence). The sample comes from a study of cytomegalovirus exposure and HLA in healthy donors. Amplification used 60 Vbeta primers and 13 Jbeta primers. Data came from immunoSEQ multiplex PCR; TCRdb stores just in-frame clones and leaves some out. The sample lists 200,000 or so clones, approximately 80% occurring once. Notes on the study in general: In vitro checks showed that three CMV-associated chains really do target CMV antigens. Associated with HLA alleles at 0.05 false discovery rate in a later analysis were some 18,000 TCR beta sequences.

This chain joins TRBV7-9 and TRBJ2-5; TRBD2 is a possible D gene (5 bases). The tail of the sequence fits TRBJ2-7 better, so the J call may be wrong. Sequenced sample: PBMCs. The TCR comes from a boy aged 2 to 9 in good health and CMV-seronegative. In DNA form, the CDR3 reads TGTGCCAGCAGCCTTCCCTGGAGGTCCTACGAGCAGTACTTC. Its translation is CASSLPWRSYEQYF.